These 13 T cell receptor beta chains came from one sample sequenced in a study of human T cells and chemical hapten exposure. TCRdb re-called the RACE reads through MiXCR, storing one row per CDR3 protein. The repertoire has approximately 97,000 distinct CDR3 sequences, roughly 11% of them found once; the top ten carry approximately 3.4%. Time point of the sample: patch test 2, 6 weeks after DPC sensitization. The treatment here: therapeutic diphenylcyclopropenone sensitization with weekly scalp DPC. The starting material was whole blood, obtained in connection with sensitization to the hapten diphenylcyclopropenone (DPC). These receptors were taken from a woman aged 40-49 years with alopecia areata. Some clones in this sample may be carry-over from other donors' samples.

This clonotype was seen repeatedly, ten times or more. The chain combines TRBV6-2 or TRBV6-3 with TRBJ2-7, with unresolved D. CDR1 MNHEY and CDR2 SVGEGT come from the germline V gene. The CDR3 spans 12 residues. V was clipped by 0 bases and J by 6 bases, with 6 bases between them. CDR3 sequence (DNA): TGTGCCAGCAGTTACTCGAGGTTCGAGCAGTACTTC. This sequence encodes CASSYSRFEQYF.

This clonotype was detected ten times or more. This chain connects TRBV24-1 to TRBJ1-5; D unresolved. Germline CDR1 and CDR2: KGHDR and SFDVKD. The CDR3 spans 14 residues. V was pared by 8 bases and J by 2 bases, with 12 bases between. CDR3: CATMEVRGNQPQHF. DNA of the CDR3: TGTGCCACCATGGAAGTCCGGGGCAATCAGCCCCAGCATTTT.

The chain combines TRBV18 with TRBJ1-5; D is ambiguous. Trimming took off 6 bases at V and 1 base at J, with 7 bases between the two ends. Germline V gene data show CDR1 as KGHSH and CDR2 as LQKENI. This CDR3 is built from 13 residues. The CDR3 DNA follows: TGTGCCAGCTCCCCCACGAGCAATCAGCCCCAGCATTTT. This codes for CASSPTSNQPQHF.

This clonotype turned up a few times. CDR3 bases: TGCGCCAGCAGCCAAGCCCTGGGTACGACGGACACAGATACGCAGTATTTT. It encodes CASSQALGTTDTDTQYF. This chain connects TRBV4-3 to TRBJ2-3; D not certain. The length of the CDR3 is 17 residues. Trimming removed 1 base at V and 2 bases at J, with 16 bases between. In germline, CDR1 is LGHNA, CDR2 YSLEER.

This clonotype has at least ten counts. The chain is built from TRBV12-3 or TRBV12-4 and TRBJ2-4; 7 nucleotides agree with TRBD1. The CDR3 spans 15 residues. V trimming: 5 bases; J trimming: 3 bases; junction bases outside the gene matches: 7. DNA of the CDR3: TGTGCCAGCAGTGTTGCCGGGACAGTCAAAAACATTCAGTACTTC. It yields the protein CASSVAGTVKNIQYF.

This clonotype was detected many times. The genes are TRBV5-5 and TRBJ1-2; 7 nucleotides line up with TRBD1. Per germline, CDR1 SGHKS and CDR2 YYEKEE (reference sequence). J was trimmed by 8 bases and V by 2 bases; bases with no gene match: 15. The CDR3 is made up of 16 amino acids. The CDR3 protein is CASSLRQTGTIGGYTF. The CDR3 nucleotides are TGTGCCAGCAGCTTACGACAGACAGGGACTATCGGGGGCTACACCTTC.

About this clonotype: It may be a read error: a sequence one base away is much more abundant. The chain couples TRBV10-3 to TRBJ2-2; D is perhaps TRBD1 or TRBD2 (5 bases each). The germline V gene encodes CDR1 ENHRY and CDR2 SYGVKD. The CDR3 loop spans 16 amino acids. Here the CDR3 DNA reads TGTGCCATCAGTGAAGGGCAGGGAGTGAACACCGGGGTGCTGTTTTTT. Its translation: CAISEGQGVNTGVLFF.

This clonotype was observed many times. The chain combines TRBV7-9 with TRBJ2-3; TRBD2 agrees at 7 bases. J was trimmed by 4 bases and V by 6 bases; bases with no gene match: 7. CDR1 is SEHNR, CDR2 FQNEAQ, per germline (reference sequence). The CDR3 totals 14 residues. The CDR3 sequence is CASSPGGSSDTQYF. The CDR3, as DNA: TGTGCCAGCAGTCCCGGGGGGTCGTCAGATACGCAGTATTTT.

The chain has TRBV30 and TRBJ1-1, with a tentative D call TRBD1 (5 bases). V shed 1 base and J shed 1 base, with 7 bases lying between them. This CDR3 comprises 13 residues. CDR1 GTSNPN and CDR2 SVGIG come from the germline V gene (reference sequence). CDR3 DNA: TGTGCCTGGAGTGGTGACAGGAACACTGAAGCTTTCTTT. Amino acids: CAWSGDRNTEAFF.

The J gene is TRBJ2-1, the V gene TRBV20-1; 11 bases are shared with TRBD2. CDR3 length equals 15 residues. Per the germline V gene, CDR1 is DFQATT and CDR2 is SNEGSKA (reference sequence). Unmatched junction bases numbered 10, after V lost 3 bases and J lost 9 bases. The CDR3 reads CSARKLTSGAGEQFF. The CDR3 DNA sequence: TGCAGTGCTAGGAAGTTGACTAGCGGGGCGGGTGAGCAGTTCTTC.

This clonotype was counted a few times. The gene calls are TRBV11-2 and TRBJ2-1; TRBD2 is a possible D gene (6 bases). CDR3 length: 15 residues. Trimming pared 5 bases from V and 0 bases from J, leaving 11 bases between. CDR1 is SGHAT, CDR2 FQNNGV, per germline. The CDR3 nucleotides are TGTGCCAGCAGCCCAGGAGGGAGCTCCTACAATGAGCAGTTCTTC. Translation: CASSPGGSSYNEQFF.

The table lists this clonotype with a few counts. The chain uses TRBV10-3 and TRBJ2-7; possible D gene TRBD2, 5 bases. Germline V gene data show CDR1 as ENHRY and CDR2 as SYGVKD. The CDR3 extends over 15 amino acids. V was pared by 4 bases and J by 6 bases, with 19 bases between. The CDR3, as DNA: TGTGCCATCAGTGGGACCGGGATCCCAAATATCGAGCAGTACTTC. The encoded protein is CAISGTGIPNIEQYF.

This clonotype occurred a few times. V is TRBV6-5 and J is TRBJ2-7, with D maybe TRBD1 (6 bases). V lost 6 bases and J lost 4, with 19 bases in between. Germline V gene lookup returns CDR1 MNHEY and CDR2 SVGAGI. This CDR3 contains 15 residues. Written as DNA, the CDR3 is TGTGCCAGCAGGCGAACCTACAGACAGGAGTACGAGCAGTACTTC. The encoded protein is CASRRTYRQEYEQYF.